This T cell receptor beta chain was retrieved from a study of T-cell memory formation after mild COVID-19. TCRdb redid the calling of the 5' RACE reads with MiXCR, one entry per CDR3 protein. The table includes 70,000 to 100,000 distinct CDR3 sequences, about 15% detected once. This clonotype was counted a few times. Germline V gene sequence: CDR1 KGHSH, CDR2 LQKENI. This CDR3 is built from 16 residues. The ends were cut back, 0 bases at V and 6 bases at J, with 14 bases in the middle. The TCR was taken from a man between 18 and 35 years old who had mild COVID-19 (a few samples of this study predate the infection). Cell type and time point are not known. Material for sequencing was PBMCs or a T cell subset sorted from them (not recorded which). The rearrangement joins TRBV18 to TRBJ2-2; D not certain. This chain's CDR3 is CASSPPSGSNAGELFF. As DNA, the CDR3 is TGTGCCAGCTCACCACCGTCAGGTTCTAACGCCGGGGAGCTGTTTTTT.